This TCR beta chain is drawn from a study of Ad26.COV2.S vaccination and SARS-CoV-2 variants. Treatment specified: around 19 received Ad26.COV2.S at low or high dose, single or two shots; 5 received placebo; per-sample allocation not given. Collection of the samples took place on day 63 after the first injection of vaccine or placebo. This adult donor, from Boston, was 18-55 years old. Sequencing used immunoSEQ multiplex PCR; TCRdb keeps in-frame clones, though not all of them. The sample lists approximately 250,000 clones; around nine tenths were seen once. J was trimmed by 5 bases and V by 0 bases; bases with no gene match: 4. Per the germline V gene, CDR1 is SGHAT and CDR2 is FQNNGV. This CDR3 has 15 amino acids. Points on this clone: What it recognizes is unknown.

Study results and caveats: Those who received vaccine or placebo ended up with similar non-spike TCR breadth. Substantial breadth in spike-specific CD8+ and CD4+ T cell responses was reportedly seen after vaccination.

The sequence was collected from a person aged 18-60 years who received the Ad26.COV2.S COVID-19 vaccine or a placebo. Source: peripheral blood, taken in a trial of Ad26.COV2.S vaccine versus placebo. This rearrangement joins TRBV11-2 to TRBJ1-1; 9 bases align to TRBD1. The CDR3 protein is CASSLEWTGETEAFF. The DNA for the CDR3 is TGTGCCAGCAGCTTAGAGTGGACAGGGGAAACTGAAGCTTTCTTT. The complete variable domain, with remaining parts taken from reference TRBV11-2 and TRBJ1-1, reads EAGVAQSPRYKIIEKRQSVAFWCNPISGHATLYWYQQILGQGPKLLIQFQNNGVVDDSQLPKDRFSAERLKGVDSTLKIQPAKLEDSAVYLCASSLEWTGETEAFFGQGTRLTVV.